Reported below is one T cell receptor beta chain. The antigen remains unidentified. This entry comes from a study of identical twins. V lost 6 bases and J 2 bases, leaving 10 bases between the germline ends. CDR3 length: 13 residues. Germline V gene lookup returns CDR1 SGHNT and CDR2 YYREEE (reference sequence). Overall study findings and caveats: Some out-of-frame alpha sequences were shared by twins, and these showed excess low generation probability.

TCRdb recomputed calls from the 5' RACE reads with MiXCR, one row per CDR3 protein. The table includes around 530,000 distinct CDR3 sequences, roughly 15% detected once. The data also belong to a second study, concerning yellow fever vaccine responses in identical twins.

Sequencing used CD4+ T cells sorted from blood. This TCR derives from a woman aged 18-29 years in good health. The rearrangement uses TRBV5-4 and TRBJ2-3; D call uncertain. Written as DNA, the CDR3 is TGTGCCAGCACGGGCAGACTCACAGATACGCAGTATTTT. It encodes CASTGRLTDTQYF. Using reference TRBV5-4 and TRBJ2-3 for the parts outside the CDR3, the full variable domain is ETGVTQSPTHLIKTRGQQVTLRCSSQSGHNTVSWYQQALGQGPQFIFQYYREEENGRGNFPPRFSGLQFPNYSSELNVNALELDDSALYLCASTGRLTDTQYFGPGTRLTVL.